One sample yielded the 13 T cell receptor beta chains listed below, sequenced in a study of blood T cell repertoires in COVID-19. TCRdb keeps only in-frame clones here, not all; method: immunoSEQ multiplex PCR. Of a few hundred thousand clones detected, roughly 89% appear once; the ten largest clones hold around 10%. The sample consisted of PBMCs or T cells enriched from blood (not recorded which). These receptors were collected from a woman between 50 and 59 years old who had recovered from COVID-19.

The CDR3 reads CASSSTQGVPYEQYF. CDR3 coding DNA: TGTGCCAGCAGTTCCACCCAGGGGGTACCGTACGAGCAGTACTTC. The J gene is TRBJ2-7, the V gene TRBV7-9, with 7 bases lining up with TRBD1. With V trimmed by 6 bases and J by 4 bases, 12 bases remained unmatched. The germline V gene encodes CDR1 SEHNR and CDR2 FQNEAQ (reference sequence). This CDR3 has 15 residues.

The chain carries TRBV11-2 and TRBJ1-2; no reliable D call. The CDR3 sequence is 15 residues long. V lost 3 bases and J 0 bases, leaving 11 bases between the germline ends. CDR1 is SGHAT and CDR2 is FQNNGV in the germline V gene. In DNA, the CDR3 is TGTGCCAGCAGCTTGATAGGAGGATCTAACTATGGCTACACCTTC. Translation: CASSLIGGSNYGYTF.

This chain links TRBV7-9 with TRBJ2-1, with D perhaps TRBD2 (6 bases). V was cut by 0 bases and J by 8 bases, with 14 bases left in between. Germline V gene data show CDR1 as SEHNR and CDR2 as FQNEAQ (reference sequence). This CDR3 has 15 residues. The CDR3 spells CASSLAGGGYDEQFF. CDR3 DNA sequence: TGTGCCAGCAGCTTAGCGGGTGGGGGGTACGATGAGCAGTTCTTC.

This rearrangement joins TRBV6-5 to TRBJ1-5, with 7 bases matching TRBD1. Germline V gene lookup returns CDR1 MNHEY and CDR2 SVGAGI. Trimming took 6 bases from V and 0 from J; bases not matched to a gene: 2. This CDR3 has 14 amino acids. The CDR3 sequence: CASRQGTSNQPQHF. In DNA, the CDR3 is TGTGCCAGCAGACAGGGGACTAGCAATCAGCCCCAGCATTTT.

The chain has TRBV27 and TRBJ2-7, with 10 bases identical to TRBD2. Trimming took 5 bases from V and 4 from J; bases not matched to a gene: 8. The CDR3 totals 15 residues. Germline CDR1 and CDR2: MNHEY and SMNVEV (reference sequence). CDR3 in amino acids: CASSLKSGGEYEQYF. The CDR3, as DNA: TGTGCCAGCAGTCTGAAAAGCGGGGGGGAATACGAGCAGTACTTC.

The chain links TRBV19 to TRBJ1-4; 7 bases fit TRBD1. V trimming: 4 bases; J trimming: 11 bases; junction bases outside the gene matches: 13. The V gene's germline CDR1 is LNHDA and CDR2 SQIVND (reference sequence). The CDR3 spans 15 residues. This CDR3 reads CASSKEDRAVIKLFF. In nucleotides, the CDR3 is TGTGCCAGTAGTAAGGAAGACAGGGCGGTGATCAAACTGTTTTTT. Together with reference TRBV19 and TRBJ1-4, the CDR3 gives the full variable domain: DGGITQSPKYLFRKEGQNVTLSCEQNLNHDAMYWYRQDPGQGLRLIYYSQIVNDFQKGDIAEGYSVSREKKESFPLTVTSAQKNPTAFYLCASSKEDRAVIKLFFGSGTQLSVL.

This clone has just one count. The chain carries TRBV28 and TRBJ2-5; 11 nucleotides line up with TRBD1. In germline, CDR1 is MDHEN, CDR2 SYDVKM. Germline trimming cut 6 bases from V and 2 bases from J; bases unmatched to any gene: 8. The CDR3 is 16 residues long. Here the CDR3 DNA reads TGTGCCAGCAGAAGAACCGGGGACAGGGGGCAAGAGACCCAGTACTTC. Encoded protein: CASRRTGDRGQETQYF.

This clone turned up a few times. V gene TRBV30 combines with J gene TRBJ1-1, with 8 positions matching TRBD1. V dropped 2 bases and J dropped 6; count of bases not matched to a gene: 20. The CDR3 spans 18 residues. Germline CDR1 reads GTSNPN; CDR2 reads SVGIG (reference sequence). Here the CDR3 reads CAWSRGRGLRTGMSEAFF. CDR3 sequence (DNA): TGTGCCTGGAGTAGGGGTAGAGGGCTCCGGACAGGGATGTCTGAAGCTTTCTTT.

The J gene is TRBJ2-7, the V gene TRBV5-1; D unclear. Germline V CDR1 and CDR2: SGHRS, YFSETQ. The CDR3 is made up of 14 amino acids. V was trimmed by 0 bases and J by 1 base, leaving 8 bases between them. CDR3 loop: CASSLDPGSYEQYF. CDR3 nucleotides: TGCGCCAGCAGCTTGGACCCCGGGTCCTACGAGCAGTACTTC.

The chain couples TRBV7-9 to TRBJ2-7; TRBD1 agrees at 7 bases. The germline V gene has CDR1 SEHNR and CDR2 FQNEAQ (reference sequence). This CDR3 comprises 18 residues. V trimming: 1 base; J trimming: 2 bases; junction bases outside the gene matches: 14. Here the CDR3 reads CASSLGGGWAPFTYEQYF. CDR3 bases: TGTGCCAGCAGCTTAGGAGGGGGCTGGGCCCCGTTCACCTACGAGCAGTACTTC.

The V gene is TRBV7-2, the J gene TRBJ2-2, with 8 bases aligning to TRBD2. This CDR3 is 15 amino acids long. With 9 bases clipped from V and 1 base from J, the junction kept 7 bases outside the gene matches. The germline V gene has CDR1 SGHTA and CDR2 FQGNSA. CDR3 amino acids: CASRLSGGNTGELFF. CDR3 DNA: TGTGCCAGTCGGCTGAGCGGGGGGAACACCGGGGAGCTGTTTTTT.

J is TRBJ2-7 and V is TRBV4-1; 7 bases match TRBD1. Per germline, CDR1 MGHRA and CDR2 YSYEKL. With 1 base clipped from V and 4 bases from J, the junction kept 1 base outside the gene matches. CDR3 size: 13 residues. As DNA, the CDR3 is TGCGCCAGCAGCCAAGCACAGGGGTACGAGCAGTACTTC. Translating it yields CASSQAQGYEQYF.

This clone was found many times. V usage is TRBV4-1 and J usage is TRBJ1-3, with TRBD1 matching over 7 bases. The CDR3 covers 16 residues. After removal of 1 base from V and 1 base from J, the junction contained 4 bases not matched to a gene. The V gene's germline CDR1 is MGHRA and CDR2 YSYEKL. CDR3 sequence (DNA): TGCGCCAGCAGCCAAGGTGCCAGGGGGTCTGGAAACACCATATATTTT. Protein sequence: CASSQGARGSGNTIYF.